The clone carrying this TCR beta chain was seen once. This CDR3 region has 15 residues. V shed 1 base, J shed 2 bases, and the junction held 5 bases outside the gene matches. Germline CDR1 and CDR2: SGHNT and YYREEE (reference sequence). Assay: immunoSEQ multiplex PCR; the TCRdb copy retains only in-frame clones and omits some. The sample holds some 1.4 million clones; approximately 96% are singletons and the top ten take more than 0.9%. This entry is derived from a study of shared clonotypes between healthy human individuals. This chain uses TRBV5-4 with TRBJ2-7; 8 bases fit TRBD1. The specimen sequenced was naive CD4+ T cells sorted from blood. Subset indicated: CD45RA+ positively selected. The sequence was collected from a man aged 25 to 40 in good health. This chain's CDR3 is CASSLQGANTYEQYF. CDR3 sequence (DNA): TGTGCCAGCAGCTTGCAGGGGGCAAACACCTACGAGCAGTACTTC. Using reference TRBV5-4 and TRBJ2-7 for the parts outside the CDR3, the full variable domain is ETGVTQSPTHLIKTRGQQVTLRCSSQSGHNTVSWYQQALGQGPQFIFQYYREEENGRGNFPPRFSGLQFPNYSSELNVNALELDDSALYLCASSLQGANTYEQYFGPGTRLTVT.